This T cell receptor (beta chain) was found in a study of cytomegalovirus exposure and HLA in healthy donors. The donors were members of the validation cohort comprising 120 subjects, separate from the roughly 600-subject first cohort. Assay used: immunoSEQ multiplex PCR; TCRdb lists only in-frame clones, some missing. Of 130,000 to 150,000 clones listed, 86% were seen once; the top ten hold roughly 3%. Study-level findings and limits: In the 95 to 150 validation repertoires, a later analysis found that first-cohort TCR clusters tended to co-occur.

As to this clone: The antigen is not known. Its ends do not fully match the called genes, so a read error is possible. The same CDR3 also results from other DNA sequences found in this sample.

This CDR3 has 14 amino acids. The germline CDR1 and CDR2 sequences are SGHVS and FNYEAQ. This rearrangement joins TRBV7-6 to TRBJ2-3; D is ambiguous. The source material was PBMCs. The sequence was collected from a man between 18 and 35 years old in good health and CMV-seronegative. This chain's CDR3 is CASSRSGNTDTQYF. CDR3 DNA: TGCGCCAGCAGCCGCAGTGGTAATACAGATACGCAGTATTTT.